Each of the 27 T cell receptor beta chains below was sequenced from the same sample in a study of identical twins (dated by TCRdb to the mid-2010s). Libraries were built with 5' RACE. Sequenced on an Illumina HiSeq 2000. TCRdb reworked the public reads: Q25 trimming with fastp, MiXCR clone assembly, productive beta chains retained. When rows share a CDR3 protein, they turn into one entry using the most common DNA and genes. In this sample the table shows approximately 1.8 million distinct CDR3 sequences, under 35% of which occur a single time. Approximately 0.25% of the sample is taken by the ten largest. The sequenced material came from cord blood. The receptors derive from a newborn girl in good health.

This clonotype was picked up a small number of times. V usage is TRBV18 and J usage is TRBJ1-2, with D maybe TRBD1 (5 bases). This CDR3 has 16 residues. V lost 1 base and J lost 0, with 12 bases in between. The V gene's germline CDR1 is KGHSH and CDR2 LQKENI. The CDR3 DNA reads as TGTGCCAGCTCACCACTTCCGGGGACGGCTAACTATGGCTACACCTTC. Its translation is CASSPLPGTANYGYTF.

This clonotype was found once. The chain uses TRBV29-1 and TRBJ1-2, with TRBD1 matching over 8 bases. Trimming cost V 1 base and J 1 base; bases outside gene matches: 2. Germline CDR1 and CDR2: SQVTM and ANQGSEA. The CDR3 spans 14 residues. The CDR3 region has the DNA TGCAGCGTTGAAGTCAGGGGGCGTAACTATGGCTACACCTTC. It yields the protein CSVEVRGRNYGYTF.

V usage is TRBV12-3 or TRBV12-4 and J usage is TRBJ2-7; 10 nucleotides align to TRBD2. With V trimmed by 3 bases and J by 7 bases, 12 bases remained unmatched. The CDR3 is made up of 16 amino acids. The CDR3 region is CASSFTAGGPLREQYF. In nucleotides, the CDR3 is TGTGCCAGCAGTTTCACAGCGGGAGGGCCTTTGAGAGAGCAGTACTTC.

A few counts support this clonotype. The genes are TRBV5-1 and TRBJ1-2; tentatively, D is TRBD1 (5 bases). Germline assignment: CDR1 SGHRS and CDR2 YFSETQ. V was shortened by 0 bases and J by 13 bases, with 16 bases between the two germline ends. CDR3 length: 13 residues. For the CDR3, the DNA is TGCGCCAGCAGCTTGGCAGGGACCGCGAAGAGCACCTTC. Protein: CASSLAGTAKSTF.

The chain has TRBV9 and TRBJ2-5; TRBD2 matches 12 bases. The CDR3 is 15 residues long. The V and J ends lost 0 bases and 4 bases, in that order; junction bases with no gene match: 1. Per the germline V gene, CDR1 is SGDLS and CDR2 is YYNGEE. The CDR3, as DNA: TGTGCCAGCAGCGTAGCGGGACTAGCGGGAGAGACCCAGTACTTC. This sequence encodes CASSVAGLAGETQYF.

V usage is TRBV20-1 and J usage is TRBJ2-7, with TRBD2 identical over 8 bases. The germline V gene encodes CDR1 DFQATT and CDR2 SNEGSKA (reference sequence). The length of the CDR3 is 13 residues. V lost 3 bases and J lost 2; bases outside the gene matches: 3. The CDR3 is CSARTSATYEQYF. CDR3 in DNA: TGCAGTGCTAGGACTAGCGCAACCTACGAGCAGTACTTC.

J is TRBJ2-6 and V is TRBV5-1, with D unresolved. V was clipped by 0 bases and J by 0 bases, with 13 bases between them. Germline-derived CDR1 and CDR2 are SGHRS and YFSETQ. This CDR3 comprises 18 residues. CDR3: CASSLGTDAFSGANVLTF. The CDR3 DNA reads TGCGCCAGCAGCTTGGGAACGGACGCATTCTCTGGGGCCAACGTCCTGACTTTC.

The chain uses TRBV6-1 and TRBJ2-7; perhaps D is TRBD1 or TRBD2 (6 bases each). From germline, CDR1 is MNHNS and CDR2 SASEGT. Trimming took off 0 bases at V and 4 bases at J, with 16 bases between the two ends. The CDR3 has 16 residues. This CDR3 is CASSEAFTGRRYEQYF. The CDR3 DNA is TGTGCCAGCAGTGAAGCTTTCACAGGGAGGAGGTACGAGCAGTACTTC.

This clonotype showed up many times. The genes are TRBV7-2 and TRBJ1-2; D call uncertain. There are 12 residues in the CDR3. The V end was cut by 4 bases, the J end by 1 base, with 4 bases between. Germline V lookup: CDR1 SGHTA, CDR2 FQGNSA. The CDR3 nucleotides are TGTGCCAGCAGCTCGCGTAACTATGGCTACACCTTC. Protein product: CASSSRNYGYTF. The whole variable domain, remainder taken from reference TRBV7-2 and TRBJ1-2, is GAGVSQSPSNKVTEKGKDVELRCDPISGHTALYWYRQSLGQGLEFLIYFQGNSAPDKSGLPSDRFSAERTGGSVSTLTIQRTQQEDSAVYLCASSSRNYGYTFGSGTRLTVV.

The chain recombines TRBV25-1 with TRBJ2-4; D remains ambiguous. The J call is doubtful: the DNA matches TRBJ2-7 better. Germline-derived CDR1 and CDR2 are MGHDK and SYGVNS. The CDR3 contains 14 residues. Here the CDR3 reads CASSGLRAIDEQYF. The CDR3 DNA reads TGTGCCAGCAGTGGACTTCGGGCTATCGACGAGCAGTACTTC.

This chain connects TRBV12-3 or TRBV12-4 to TRBJ1-5, with TRBD1 as a possible D gene (5 bases). This CDR3 region has 13 residues. Between the trimmed V and J ends, which lost 5 bases and 9 bases, there was a span of 14 bases. The CDR3, as DNA: TGTGCCAGCAGTCCCCGGGCCCAGGGGCCCCAGCATTTT. Its translation is CASSPRAQGPQHF.

In its sample, this clonotype was seen a few times. The genes are TRBV24-1 and TRBJ2-1; 11 bases agree with TRBD1. CDR1 is KGHDR and CDR2 is SFDVKD in the germline V gene. The CDR3 contains 15 residues. V trimming: 3 bases; J trimming: 8 bases; junction bases outside the gene matches: 5. The DNA of the CDR3 is TGTGCCACCAGTGATCGGACAGGGGGCCGGGATGAGCAGTTCTTC. As protein: CATSDRTGGRDEQFF.

The chain recombines TRBV20-1 with TRBJ1-1; tentatively, D is TRBD1 (5 bases). CDR3 length: 15 amino acids. Between the trimmed V and J ends, which lost 3 bases and 0 bases, there was a span of 14 bases. Germline V CDR1 and CDR2: DFQATT, SNEGSKA (reference sequence). DNA of the CDR3: TGCAGTGCTAGCGCACGGCGGGGGGTGAACACTGAAGCTTTCTTT. Protein sequence: CSASARRGVNTEAFF.

This clonotype appeared a few times. The rearrangement joins TRBV4-1 to TRBJ2-4, with 9 bases matching TRBD2. CDR3 length: 18 residues. Losses at the gene ends were 3 bases for V and 6 bases for J; bases not matched to a gene: 15. The germline V gene encodes CDR1 MGHRA and CDR2 YSYEKL. The CDR3 DNA is TGCGCCAGCAGCCAGGATACTCCCGGGACTAGCAAACTAAACATTCAGTACTTC. This sequence encodes CASSQDTPGTSKLNIQYF.

The V gene is TRBV5-1, the J gene TRBJ2-4; possible D gene TRBD2, 5 bases. The CDR3 covers 14 residues. Per the germline V gene, CDR1 is SGHRS and CDR2 is YFSETQ. V shed 1 base and J shed 13 bases, with 18 bases lying between them. CDR3 sequence reads: CASSLNRGTEAQYF. CDR3 bases: TGCGCCAGCAGCTTGAATCGGGGTACCGAGGCCCAGTACTTC.

This clonotype was seen a handful of times. The chain has TRBV6-5 and TRBJ2-4; 7 bases align to TRBD2. With 0 bases clipped from V and 3 bases from J, the junction kept 8 bases outside the gene matches. CDR1 MNHEY and CDR2 SVGAGI come from the germline V gene. The CDR3 has 17 residues. The CDR3 nucleotides read TGTGCCAGCAGTTACTCAAGGGAGGGGAGGGGCAAAAACATTCAGTACTTC. It codes for CASSYSREGRGKNIQYF.

The chain has TRBV4-1 and TRBJ2-1; D may be TRBD2 (5 bases). This CDR3 spans 15 amino acids. Germline V gene lookup returns CDR1 MGHRA and CDR2 YSYEKL. Trimming removed 6 bases from V and 3 bases from J, with 15 bases in between. Written as DNA, the CDR3 is TGCGCCAGCAGTCGAATACGGACTCTCTACAATGAGCAGTTCTTC. The encoded protein is CASSRIRTLYNEQFF.

CDR3 in amino acids: CASSQRSASYEQYF. CDR3 nucleotides: TGTGCCAGCAGCCAACGAAGCGCCTCCTACGAGCAGTACTTC. The V and J genes are TRBV4-2 and TRBJ2-7, with unresolved D. V was cut by 2 bases and J by 0 bases, with 8 bases left in between. The germline V gene has CDR1 LGHNA and CDR2 YNFKEQ. This CDR3 has 14 residues.

The V call is TRBV15, the J call TRBJ2-5; D is ambiguous. The CDR3 runs to 16 residues. Germline CDR1 LNHNV, CDR2 YYDKDF (reference sequence). V lost 0 bases and J 11 bases, leaving 22 bases between the germline ends. The CDR3 is CATSRDHHAAYNEQYF. CDR3 nucleotide sequence: TGTGCCACCAGCAGAGATCACCACGCAGCCTACAATGAGCAGTACTTC.

The chain carries TRBV4-2 and TRBJ2-4; D unclear. The germline V gene has CDR1 LGHNA and CDR2 YNFKEQ. The CDR3 is 15 amino acids. V was shortened by 0 bases and J by 0 bases, with 6 bases between the two germline ends. CDR3: CASSQDGVAKNIQYF. CDR3 DNA sequence: TGTGCCAGCAGCCAAGATGGAGTAGCCAAAAACATTCAGTACTTC.

V gene TRBV20-1 combines with J gene TRBJ2-3; the match to TRBD2 covers 9 bases. After removal of 6 bases from V and 1 base from J, the junction contained 5 bases not matched to a gene. Germline V gives CDR1 DFQATT, CDR2 SNEGSKA (reference sequence). This CDR3 is built from 14 residues. The CDR3 loop is CSAKLAGRTDTQYF. As DNA, the CDR3 is TGCAGTGCAAAACTAGCGGGTCGCACAGATACGCAGTATTTT.

The chain uses TRBV15 and TRBJ1-4; 7 bases are shared with TRBD1. V gave up 1 base and J gave up 7 bases; unmatched junction bases: 0. Looked up from germline, CDR1 is LNHNV and CDR2 is YYDKDF (reference sequence). There are 13 residues in the CDR3. The CDR3 sequence: CATSRGQGEKLFF. CDR3 nucleotides: TGTGCCACCAGCAGAGGACAGGGTGAAAAACTGTTTTTT.

In its sample, this clonotype was seen a few times. The gene calls are TRBV6-6 and TRBJ2-7; 7 bases fit TRBD2. The CDR3 totals 14 residues. V was clipped by 6 bases and J by 2 bases; unmatched bases: 7. Germline CDR1 MNHNY, CDR2 SVGAGI (reference sequence). This CDR3 reads CASRTSYEPYEQYF. CDR3 coding DNA: TGTGCCAGCAGGACTAGCTATGAGCCCTACGAGCAGTACTTC.

The genes are TRBV20-1 and TRBJ2-5; 8 bases map to TRBD1. V was pared by 3 bases and J by 5 bases, with 8 bases of the junction left unmatched. The length of the CDR3 is 14 residues. CDR1 is DFQATT and CDR2 is SNEGSKA in the germline V gene (reference sequence). The CDR3 sequence: CSASPRTGWETQYF. The CDR3 DNA is TGCAGTGCTAGCCCTAGGACAGGGTGGGAGACCCAGTACTTC.

The sample holds a few counts of this clonotype. This chain uses TRBV5-1 with TRBJ2-7, with D hard to call. The V end was cut by 1 base, the J end by 0 bases, with 11 bases between. The CDR3 is made up of 15 amino acids. CDR1 is SGHRS, CDR2 YFSETQ, per germline. The CDR3 sequence is CASSLPLSFSYEQYF. CDR3 sequence (DNA): TGCGCCAGCAGCTTGCCACTGTCCTTCTCCTACGAGCAGTACTTC.

The V call is TRBV10-3, the J call TRBJ1-2; no firm D call. In germline, CDR1 is ENHRY, CDR2 SYGVKD. The CDR3 is made up of 16 amino acids. Trimming shortened V by 3 bases and J by 8 bases, and 22 bases separated the two germline ends. CDR3 sequence reads: CAISERSAGLGKGYTF. As DNA, the CDR3 is TGTGCCATCAGTGAAAGGTCAGCTGGGCTCGGAAAAGGCTACACCTTC.

This clonotype has just a few counts. The chain is built from TRBV20-1 and TRBJ1-5; D is unresolved. V lost 1 base, J lost 6 bases, and 10 bases lay in between. Germline CDR1 reads DFQATT; CDR2 reads SNEGSKA (reference sequence). The CDR3 contains 13 residues. This chain's CDR3 is CSARGGLGQPQHF. The CDR3 bases are TGCAGTGCTAGAGGAGGGTTGGGTCAGCCCCAGCATTTT.